Listed below are T cell receptor beta chains from one sample, sequenced in a study of T-cell reconstitution after alpha-beta-depleted transplantation in children. TCRdb called the PCR reads again in MiXCR, with one record for every CDR3 protein. This table has 490,000 or so distinct CDR3 sequences, around 13% appearing once. Material: PBMCs from the stem cell graft donor, obtained from the stem cell graft. The receptors stem from a human donor who donated a stem cell graft to a child with combined immunodeficiency. Each CDR3 is given with its conserved first and last residue. Fields, in order: D gene, J gene, clone size, V gene, CDR3 protein, CDR3 DNA. A D gene is named only where the DNA matches it firmly. Expanded clones get a size class; other rows say once, few or many, or leave the size out.

>-|TRBJ2-5|few|TRBV19
CASSMLQYQETQYF
TGTGCCAGTAGTATGCTACAGTATCAAGAGACCCAGTACTTC
>TRBD2|TRBJ2-1|-|TRBV4-3
CASSQGLAGGRNEQFF
TGCGCCAGCAGCCAAGGCCTAGCGGGGGGACGCAATGAGCAGTTCTTC
>TRBD2|TRBJ2-7|-|TRBV7-2
CASSLAGREGTEQYF
TGTGCCAGCAGCTTAGCTGGGCGGGAGGGGACCGAGCAGTACTTC
>-|TRBJ2-1|many|TRBV5-1
CASSLIHSIGQSTSNEQFF
TGCGCCAGCAGCTTGATTCATTCAATAGGACAGTCCACCAGCAATGAGCAGTTCTTC
>-|TRBJ2-5|-|TRBV6-5
CASNLPEETQYF
TGTGCCAGCAACCTACCGGAAGAGACCCAGTACTTC
>-|TRBJ2-3|many|TRBV24-1
CATSDLSVPRDTQYF
TGTGCCACCAGTGATTTGAGCGTACCGAGAGATACGCAGTATTTT
>-|TRBJ2-5|few|TRBV15
CATSRDVGFSETQYF
TGTGCCACCAGCAGAGATGTAGGGTTTTCGGAGACCCAGTACTTC
>TRBD1|TRBJ1-1|many|TRBV7-2
CASSSTGDRTEAFF
TGTGCCAGCAGCTCCACAGGGGATCGAACTGAAGCTTTCTTT
>TRBD2|TRBJ2-3|-|TRBV18
CASSPYKGGITDTQYF
TGTGCCAGCTCACCGTATAAGGGAGGGATCACAGATACGCAGTATTTT
>-|TRBJ2-4|few|TRBV6-1
CASSTGPPRRGNIQYF
TGTGCCAGCAGCACGGGACCCCCCCGACGCGGAAACATTCAGTACTTC
>TRBD1|TRBJ1-2|-|TRBV28
CASSLLTGGSNGYTF
TGTGCCAGCAGTTTATTAACAGGGGGCTCGAATGGCTACACCTTC
>TRBD1|TRBJ2-1|-|TRBV11-1
CASSFSGTVVIRGNEQFF
TGTGCCAGCAGCTTTTCCGGGACAGTAGTCATTCGGGGCAATGAGCAGTTCTTC
>-|TRBJ1-1|-|TRBV10-3
CAISGRTELNTEAFF
TGTGCCATCAGTGGGAGGACAGAACTGAACACTGAAGCTTTCTTT
>TRBD2|TRBJ2-5|few|TRBV12-3/TRBV12-4
CASSPYPGLASETQYF
TGTGCCAGCAGTCCATATCCGGGACTAGCCTCGGAGACCCAGTACTTC
>TRBD2|TRBJ2-7|-|TRBV11-1
CASSPRTSGSSVGYERYF
TGTGCCAGCAGCCCGCGGACTAGCGGGAGTTCGGTGGGCTACGAGCGGTACTTC
>TRBD2|TRBJ2-3|-|TRBV18
CASSQRNLAGARDTQYF
TGTGCCAGCTCACAGCGGAATCTAGCGGGAGCACGAGACACGCAGTATTTT
>TRBD2|TRBJ2-1|few|TRBV6-1
CASRPGTSGTNEQFF
TGTGCCAGCAGACCCGGGACTAGCGGGACCAATGAGCAGTTCTTC
>-|TRBJ2-6|many|TRBV9
CASSVVGSGANVLTF
TGTGCCAGCAGCGTCGTCGGATCTGGGGCCAACGTCCTGACTTTC
>-|TRBJ1-6|few|TRBV6-6
CASSEVYNSPLHF
TGTGCCAGCAGTGAGGTGTATAATTCACCCCTCCACTTT
>-|TRBJ2-2|-|TRBV4-3
CASSQVENTGELFF
TGCGCCAGCAGCCAAGTAGAGAACACCGGGGAGCTGTTTTTT
>TRBD1|TRBJ2-1|-|TRBV5-5
CASSKWDSYLDEQFF
TGTGCCAGCAGTAAGTGGGACAGTTATCTCGATGAGCAGTTCTTC
>TRBD1|TRBJ2-7|-|TRBV6-1
CASSHDRVGSYEQYF
TGTGCCAGCAGCCACGACAGGGTCGGCTCCTACGAGCAGTACTTC
>TRBD1|TRBJ2-3|-|TRBV6-2/TRBV6-3
CASSYSTGSTDTQYF
TGTGCCAGCAGTTACTCGACAGGGAGCACAGATACGCAGTATTTT
>-|TRBJ1-1|-|TRBV20-1
CSASLGPALNTEAFF
TGCAGTGCTAGTCTCGGTCCAGCCTTGAACACTGAAGCTTTCTTT
>TRBD2|TRBJ2-7|-|TRBV29-1
CSVEGGKAFGVEQYF
TGCAGCGTTGAGGGGGGGAAGGCCTTTGGGGTCGAGCAGTACTTC
>-|TRBJ1-1|-|TRBV4-1
CASSQGGANTEAFF
TGCGCCAGCAGCCAGGGGGGAGCCAACACTGAAGCTTTCTTT
>TRBD2|TRBJ2-7|few|TRBV27
CASSLLSSGGYQYF
TGTGCCAGCAGTTTATTGTCTAGCGGGGGTTACCAGTACTTC
>-|TRBJ2-3|-|TRBV11-2
CASSDPPGTDTQYF
TGTGCCAGCAGCGACCCTCCGGGCACAGATACGCAGTATTTT
>TRBD2|TRBJ2-1|-|TRBV30
CAWSVLTSGRNEQFF
TGTGCCTGGAGTGTACTGACTAGCGGGAGGAATGAGCAGTTCTTC
>-|TRBJ2-3|few|TRBV5-1
CASSLEEVSTDTQYF
TGCGCCAGCAGCTTAGAGGAGGTCAGCACAGATACGCAGTATTTT
>TRBD1|TRBJ2-1|-|TRBV19
CASSTQTGPPYNEQFF
TGTGCCAGTAGTACCCAGACAGGGCCCCCCTACAATGAGCAGTTCTTC
>TRBD1|TRBJ2-7|few|TRBV6-5
CASSSPGQGLSYEQYF
TGTGCCAGCAGTTCCCCGGGACAGGGTTTATCTTACGAGCAGTACTTC
>-|TRBJ2-6|-|TRBV5-5
CASRSGLAISGANVLTF
TGTGCCAGCAGGTCCGGATTGGCGATCTCTGGGGCCAACGTCCTGACTTTC
>-|TRBJ2-1|few|TRBV21-1
CASSKAVGDEQFF
TGTGCCAGCAGCAAAGCTGTAGGGGATGAGCAGTTCTTC
>-|TRBJ2-7|few|TRBV24-1
CATSDSGFLGAEQYF
TGTGCCACCAGTGATTCCGGTTTTTTAGGCGCCGAGCAGTACTTC